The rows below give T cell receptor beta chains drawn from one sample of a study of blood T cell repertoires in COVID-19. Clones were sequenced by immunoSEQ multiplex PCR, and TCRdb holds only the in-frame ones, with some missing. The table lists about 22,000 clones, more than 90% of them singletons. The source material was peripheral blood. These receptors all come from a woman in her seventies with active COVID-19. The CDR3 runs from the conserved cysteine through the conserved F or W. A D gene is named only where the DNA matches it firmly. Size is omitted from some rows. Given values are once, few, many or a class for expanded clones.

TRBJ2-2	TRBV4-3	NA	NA	CASSQGGTLTGELFF	TGCGCCAGCAGCCAAGGCGGGACCCTCACCGGGGAGCTGTTTTTT
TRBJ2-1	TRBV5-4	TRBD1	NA	CASSPGTANDEQFF	TGTGCCAGCAGTCCCGGGACAGCAAACGATGAGCAGTTCTTC
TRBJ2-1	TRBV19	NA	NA	CASSRRAGGTVGNEQFF	TGTGCCAGTAGTAGGAGGGCTGGCGGTACTGTGGGAAATGAGCAGTTCTTC
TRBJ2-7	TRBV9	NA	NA	CASSPRDGSYEQYF	TGTGCCAGCAGCCCGCGGGACGGCTCCTACGAGCAGTACTTC
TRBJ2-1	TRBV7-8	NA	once	CASSYLRDKSSYNEQFF	TGTGCCAGCAGCTATTTACGGGACAAAAGCTCCTACAATGAGCAGTTCTTC
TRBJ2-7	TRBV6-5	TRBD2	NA	CASSGVAGGSYEQYF	TGTGCCAGTTCCGGCGTGGCGGGAGGTTCCTACGAGCAGTACTTC
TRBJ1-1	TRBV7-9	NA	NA	CASSRGTEAFF	TGTGCCAGCAGCCGGGGAACTGAAGCTTTCTTT
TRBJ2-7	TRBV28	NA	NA	CASRPAGLLYEQYF	TGTGCCAGCAGGCCCGCGGGACTCCTCTACGAGCAGTACTTC
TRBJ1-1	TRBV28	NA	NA	CASSLGGGATEAFF	TGTGCCAGCAGTCTGGGGGGGGGAGCGACTGAAGCTTTCTTT
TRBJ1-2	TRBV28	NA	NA	CASSSLRGYTF	TGTGCCAGCAGTTCCCTGAGGGGCTACACCTTC
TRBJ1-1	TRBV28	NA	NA	CASTRWSEAFF	TGTGCCTCGACGAGGTGGAGCGAAGCTTTCTTT
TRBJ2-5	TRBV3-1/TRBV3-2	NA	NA	CASSLVEETQYF	TGTGCCAGCAGCCTTGTCGAAGAGACCCAGTACTTC
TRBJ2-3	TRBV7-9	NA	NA	CASSHKVRGTDTQYF	TGTGCCAGCAGCCATAAGGTGCGGGGCACAGATACGCAGTATTTT
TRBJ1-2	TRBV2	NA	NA	CASSDEGYGYTF	TGTGCCAGCAGTGACGAGGGCTATGGCTACACCTTC
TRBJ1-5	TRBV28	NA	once	CASNRGESNQPQHF	TGTGCCAGCAATCGGGGGGAAAGCAATCAGCCCCAGCATTTT
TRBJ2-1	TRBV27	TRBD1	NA	CASSSRPGQGKNEQFF	TGTGCCAGCAGTTCCCGGCCGGGACAGGGGAAGAATGAGCAGTTCTTC
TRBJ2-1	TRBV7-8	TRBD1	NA	CASSLDAGQGYNEQFF	TGTGCCAGCAGCTTAGATGCGGGACAGGGTTACAATGAGCAGTTCTTC
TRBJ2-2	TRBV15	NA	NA	CATRARIGELFF	TGTGCCACCAGGGCTAGGATCGGGGAGCTGTTTTTT
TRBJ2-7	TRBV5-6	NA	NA	CASRSGTTYEQYF	TGTGCCAGCAGGTCCGGGACAACTTACGAGCAGTACTTC
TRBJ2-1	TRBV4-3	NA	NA	CASSQDWRGINEQFF	TGCGCCAGCAGCCAAGATTGGCGGGGAATCAATGAGCAGTTCTTC
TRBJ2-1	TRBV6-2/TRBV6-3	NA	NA	CASSLAGSGNEQFF	TGTGCCAGCAGTCTGGCGGGATCGGGGAATGAGCAGTTCTTC
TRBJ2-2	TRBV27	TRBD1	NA	CVDRARTPGELFF	TGTGTGGACAGGGCCAGAACTCCCGGGGAGCTGTTTTTT
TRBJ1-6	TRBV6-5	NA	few	CASSYSGHLSPLHF	TGTGCCAGCAGTTACTCGGGGCACCTTTCACCCCTCCACTTT
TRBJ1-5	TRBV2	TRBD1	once	CASNGQGRNQPQHF	TGTGCCAGCAACGGACAGGGCCGCAATCAGCCCCAGCATTTT
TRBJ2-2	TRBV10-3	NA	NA	CAISWTENTGELFF	TGTGCCATCAGTTGGACAGAGAACACCGGGGAGCTGTTTTTT
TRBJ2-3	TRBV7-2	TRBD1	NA	CASSLGGYRGRADTQYF	TGTGCCAGCAGCTTAGGGGGCTACAGGGGGCGGGCAGATACGCAGTATTTT
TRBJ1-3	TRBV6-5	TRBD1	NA	CASTEGTGSGNTIYF	TGTGCCAGCACCGAAGGGACAGGCTCTGGAAACACCATATATTTT
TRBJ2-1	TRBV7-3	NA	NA	CASSPGVTSYNEQFF	TGTGCCAGCAGCCCCGGGGTCACCTCCTACAATGAGCAGTTCTTC
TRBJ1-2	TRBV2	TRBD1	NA	CASSDGTGANGYTF	TGTGCCAGCAGCGACGGGACAGGGGCGAATGGCTACACCTTC
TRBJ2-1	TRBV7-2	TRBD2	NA	CASSLGYGTSGDEQFF	TGTGCCAGCAGCTTAGGTTACGGGACTAGCGGGGATGAGCAGTTCTTC
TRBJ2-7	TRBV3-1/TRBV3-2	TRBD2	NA	CASSQVASGNYEQYF	TGTGCCAGCAGCCAAGTAGCTAGCGGGAACTACGAGCAGTACTTC
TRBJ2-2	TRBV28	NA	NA	CASTELHTGELFF	TGTGCCAGCACTGAGCTACACACCGGGGAGCTGTTTTTT
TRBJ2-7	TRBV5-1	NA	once	CASSLEFAVGGEQYF	TGCGCCAGCAGCTTGGAGTTCGCGGTCGGGGGAGAGCAGTACTTC
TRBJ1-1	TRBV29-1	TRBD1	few	CSAGQGAAFF	TGCAGCGCAGGACAGGGGGCGGCTTTCTTT
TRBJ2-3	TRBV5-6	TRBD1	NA	CASSFGTEQDTQYF	TGTGCCAGCAGCTTTGGGACAGAGCAAGATACGCAGTATTTT
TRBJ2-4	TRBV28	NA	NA	CASSLYSASATKNIQYF	TGTGCCAGCAGTTTATACTCCGCTTCCGCGACCAAAAACATTCAGTACTTC
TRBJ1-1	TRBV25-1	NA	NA	CASSGLFGGDTEAFF	TGTGCCAGCAGTGGGCTTTTTGGGGGGGACACTGAAGCTTTCTTT
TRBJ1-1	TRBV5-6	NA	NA	CASSFQGGTEAFF	TGTGCCAGCAGCTTCCAAGGGGGCACTGAAGCTTTCTTT
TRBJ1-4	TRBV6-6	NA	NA	CASSSGAREKLFF	TGTGCCAGCAGTTCAGGGGCCCGGGAAAAACTGTTTTTT
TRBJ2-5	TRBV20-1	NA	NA	CSAVQETQYF	TGCAGTGCCGTCCAAGAGACCCAGTACTTC
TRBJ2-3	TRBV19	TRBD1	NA	CASSIGTGATDTQYF	TGTGCCAGTAGTATAGGGACAGGAGCCACAGATACGCAGTATTTT
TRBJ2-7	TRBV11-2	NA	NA	CASTGSYEQYF	TGTGCCAGCACAGGTTCCTACGAGCAGTACTTC
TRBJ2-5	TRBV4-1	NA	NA	CASSQDRETQYF	TGCGCCAGCAGCCAAGACAGAGAGACCCAGTACTTC
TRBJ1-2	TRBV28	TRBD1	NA	CASSVQGLGGYTF	TGTGCCAGCAGTGTACAGGGGCTGGGTGGCTACACCTTC
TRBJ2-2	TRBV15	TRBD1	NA	CATSMDRLAGELFF	TGTGCCACCAGCATGGACAGGCTGGCCGGGGAGCTGTTTTTT
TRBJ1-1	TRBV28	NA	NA	CASSIQPGLGTEAFF	TGTGCCAGCAGTATCCAGCCAGGCCTGGGCACTGAAGCTTTCTTT
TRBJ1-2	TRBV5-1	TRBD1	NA	CASSSQTGQNYGYTF	TGCGCCAGCAGCTCACAAACGGGACAGAACTATGGCTACACCTTC
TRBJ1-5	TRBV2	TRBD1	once	CASSIGTGERQPQHF	TGTGCCAGCAGTATCGGGACAGGGGAGCGTCAGCCCCAGCATTTT
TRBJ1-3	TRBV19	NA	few	CASRLSSGNTIYF	TGTGCCAGCCGACTGAGCTCTGGAAACACCATATATTTT
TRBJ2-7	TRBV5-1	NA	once	CASSLLGPAYEQYF	TGCGCCAGCAGCTTGCTCGGTCCTGCCTACGAGCAGTACTTC
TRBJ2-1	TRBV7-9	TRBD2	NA	CASSSREAANEQFF	TGTGCCAGCAGCTCCCGGGAGGCAGCCAATGAGCAGTTCTTC
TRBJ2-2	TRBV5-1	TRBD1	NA	CASTLGQGAPGELFF	TGCGCCAGCACCCTAGGGCAGGGGGCGCCCGGGGAGCTGTTTTTT
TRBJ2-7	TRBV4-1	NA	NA	CASSPFSAYYEQYF	TGCGCCAGCAGCCCCTTTAGCGCCTACTACGAGCAGTACTTC
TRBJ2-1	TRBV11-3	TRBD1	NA	CASSPGTGLDNEQFF	TGTGCCAGCAGCCCCGGGACAGGGCTCGACAATGAGCAGTTCTTC
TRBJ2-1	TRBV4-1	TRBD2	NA	CASSLSGTSGHNEQFF	TGCGCCAGCAGCCTTTCCGGGACTAGCGGACACAATGAGCAGTTCTTC
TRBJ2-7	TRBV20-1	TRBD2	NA	CSASGLAGVREQYF	TGCAGTGCTAGTGGCCTAGCGGGAGTACGAGAGCAGTACTTC
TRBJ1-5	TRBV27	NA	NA	CASSLSPGYNQPQHF	TGTGCCAGCAGTTTATCCCCAGGATACAATCAGCCCCAGCATTTT